Described below is a single T cell receptor beta chain sequence and its context. These data originate in a study of blood T cell repertoires in COVID-19. Study-wide context: PBMCs, B-cell-depleted T cells, or T cells were the source of the cDNA or gDNA that made up the material.

Authors' methods: Reference gene primer amplification gave estimated nucleated cell counts. Clones were read by immunoSEQ multiplex PCR, and TCRdb kept only the in-frame ones, dropping some. That table gives V, J and clone size, and the DNA gave D and trimming. Among approximately 94,000 clones, roughly 87% were seen once, and the ten largest hold 7.4%. Sequencing was carried out using peripheral blood. The receptor comes from a man between 25 and 39 years old in a cohort sampled during active COVID-19.

The CDR3 sequence: CATSEDGDRGIADTQYF. The CDR3 DNA is TGTGCCACCAGTGAGGATGGGGACAGGGGGATCGCAGATACGCAGTATTTT. The chain couples TRBV24-1 to TRBJ2-3; 11 bases map to TRBD1. Trimming removed 4 bases from V and 4 bases from J; junction bases left unmatched: 9. CDR1 is KGHDR and CDR2 is SFDVKD in the germline V gene. CDR3 length: 17 residues.